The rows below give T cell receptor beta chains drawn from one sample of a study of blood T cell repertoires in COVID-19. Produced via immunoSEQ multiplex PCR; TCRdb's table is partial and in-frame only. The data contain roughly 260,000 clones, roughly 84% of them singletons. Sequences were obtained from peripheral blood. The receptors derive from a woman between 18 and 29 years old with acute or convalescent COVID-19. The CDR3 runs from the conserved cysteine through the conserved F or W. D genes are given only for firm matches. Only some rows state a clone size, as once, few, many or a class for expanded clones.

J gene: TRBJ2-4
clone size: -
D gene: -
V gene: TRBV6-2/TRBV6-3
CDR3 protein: CASSYEVLGLTELAKNIQYF
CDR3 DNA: TGTGCCAGCAGTTATGAAGTGCTCGGACTAACAGAGCTAGCCAAAAACATTCAGTACTTC

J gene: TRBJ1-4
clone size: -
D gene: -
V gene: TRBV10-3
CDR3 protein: CAISDQGTTNEKLFF
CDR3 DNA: TGTGCCATCAGTGATCAGGGTACCACTAATGAAAAACTGTTTTTT

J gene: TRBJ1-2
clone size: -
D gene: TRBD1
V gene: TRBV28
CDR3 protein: CASSLWRTGVGGYTF
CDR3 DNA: TGTGCCAGCAGTTTATGGCGGACAGGAGTTGGTGGCTACACCTTC

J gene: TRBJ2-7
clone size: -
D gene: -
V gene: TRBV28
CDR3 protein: CASSLPGDSYEQYF
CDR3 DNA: TGTGCCAGCAGTTTACCCGGGGACTCCTACGAGCAGTACTTC

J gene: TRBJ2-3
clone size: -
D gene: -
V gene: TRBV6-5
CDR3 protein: CASSLQGGADTQYF
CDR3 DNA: TGTGCCAGCAGTCTACAGGGTGGAGCAGATACGCAGTATTTT

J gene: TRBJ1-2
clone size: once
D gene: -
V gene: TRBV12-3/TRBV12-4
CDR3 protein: CASSTGQNYGYTF
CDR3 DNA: TGTGCCAGCAGCACGGGACAAAACTATGGCTACACCTTC

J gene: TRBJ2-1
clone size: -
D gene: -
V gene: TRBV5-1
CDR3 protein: CASSSGLYQYNEQFF
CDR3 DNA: TGCGCCAGCAGCTCCGGACTATACCAATACAATGAGCAGTTCTTC

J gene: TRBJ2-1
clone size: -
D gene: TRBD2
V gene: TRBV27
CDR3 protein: CASSLSRVAGGRMNEQFF
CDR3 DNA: TGTGCCAGCAGTTTATCGAGGGTAGCGGGAGGGCGGATGAATGAGCAGTTCTTC

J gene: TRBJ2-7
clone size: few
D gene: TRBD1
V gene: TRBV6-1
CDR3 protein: CASSDPPTGMPYEQYF
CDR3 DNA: TGTGCCAGCAGTGATCCCCCGACAGGGATGCCCTACGAGCAGTACTTC

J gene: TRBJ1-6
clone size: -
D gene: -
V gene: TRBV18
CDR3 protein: CASSPTPFSPLHF
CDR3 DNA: TGTGCCAGCTCACCGACACCATTTTCACCCCTCCACTTT